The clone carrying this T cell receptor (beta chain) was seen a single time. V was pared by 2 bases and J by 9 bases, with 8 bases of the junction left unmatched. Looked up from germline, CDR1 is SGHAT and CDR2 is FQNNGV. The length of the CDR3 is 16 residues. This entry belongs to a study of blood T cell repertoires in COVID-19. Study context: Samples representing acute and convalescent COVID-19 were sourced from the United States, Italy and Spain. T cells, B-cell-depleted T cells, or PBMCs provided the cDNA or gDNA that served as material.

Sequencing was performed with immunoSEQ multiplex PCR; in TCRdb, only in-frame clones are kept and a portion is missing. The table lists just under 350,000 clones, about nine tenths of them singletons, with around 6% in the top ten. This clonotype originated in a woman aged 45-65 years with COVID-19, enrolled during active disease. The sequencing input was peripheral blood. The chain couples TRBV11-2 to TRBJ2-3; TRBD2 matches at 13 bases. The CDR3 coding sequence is TGTGCCAGCAGCTTACAGGGGACTAGCGGGACCCACACGCAGTATTTT. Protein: CASSLQGTSGTHTQYF.